This T cell receptor (beta chain) is drawn from a study of T-cell memory formation after mild COVID-19. A single record per CDR3 protein comes from TCRdb applying MiXCR to the 5' RACE reads. Altogether some 310,000 distinct CDR3 sequences are present, about 20% being singletons, with the ten largest covering around 23%. Between the trimmed V and J ends, which lost 0 bases and 2 bases, there was a span of 14 bases. This CDR3 is 16 amino acids long. The germline V gene has CDR1 LGHNA and CDR2 YNFKEQ. What was sequenced was PBMCs or a T cell subset sorted from them (not recorded which). This sequence was found in a man aged 18-30 years who had mild COVID-19 (a few samples of this study predate the infection). Cell type and time point are not known. The chain recombines TRBV4-2 with TRBJ2-7; TRBD1 or TRBD2 may be the D gene (7 bases each). Here the CDR3 DNA reads TGTGCCAGCAGCCAAGACAGGGGGGGGAATACCTACGAGCAGTACTTC. It yields the protein CASSQDRGGNTYEQYF.